One T cell receptor beta chain is described in this entry. CDR3 size: 16 residues. The germline CDR1 and CDR2 sequences are DFQATT and SNEGSKA (reference sequence). V shed 6 bases and J shed 0 bases, with 18 bases lying between them. The sample is drawn from a study of glioma-infiltrating T cells. Amplification of TCR alpha and beta CDR3 regions from RNA used iRepertoire nested multiplex PCR. A single record per CDR3 protein comes from TCRdb applying MiXCR to the multiplex PCR reads. The sample shows approximately 140,000 distinct CDR3 sequences, around 25% of them seen only once. The rearrangement uses TRBV20-1 and TRBJ1-3; tentative D call: TRBD1 (6 bases). This TCR was sampled from a human donor with low-grade glioma or glioblastoma, undergoing nonglioma brain surgery, or in good health (not recorded which). The source material was glioma tissue, nonneoplastic brain tissue, or PBMCs (not recorded which). The CDR3 DNA follows: TGCAGTGCCCGGGTGGGGGGGCCCCTCTCTGGAAACACCATATATTTT. Translated, it gives CSARVGGPLSGNTIYF.